This record covers a single T cell receptor beta chain. Antigen specificity is unknown. CDR1 is ENHRY and CDR2 is SYGVKD in the germline V gene. The CDR3 has 15 amino acids. Losses at the gene ends were 3 bases for V and 4 bases for J; bases not matched to a gene: 5. As originally analysed: Owing to the provision of junction-only sequences devoid of quality scores by immunoSEQ, filtering differed. Only in-frame clones appear in the TCRdb table, and some are missing; sequencing was by immunoSEQ multiplex PCR. V and J calls plus clone size are reproduced from that table; the DNA served to infer D and trimming. The data show around 2.5 million clones, over 85% seen once. The sample comes from a study of shared clonotypes between healthy human individuals. On the study more broadly: There were three CD4 naive, three CD4 memory, two CD8 naive and one CD8 memory plates per donor.

General study points: The study found roughly 5% of naive CD4 clonotypes shared across four donors.

Sample: naive CD4+ T cells from PBMCs. The subset is: CD45RA+ positively selected. The chain employs TRBV10-3 and TRBJ2-7; 11 bases match TRBD1. The clonotype originates from a man aged 18 to 30 in good health. Some clones in this sample may be carry-over from other donors' samples. The CDR3 bases are TGTGCCATCAGTGACCTCGGACAGGGGGCGTACGAGCAGTACTTC. It specifies CAISDLGQGAYEQYF.